This T cell receptor beta chain was captured in a study of blood T cell repertoires in COVID-19. Study information: Samples of COVID-19 (acute and convalescent) were obtained from the United States, Italy and Spain.

Per the study methods: Counts of nucleated cells, estimated from reference gene primer amplification, were obtained. Profiling relied on immunoSEQ multiplex PCR, and the TCRdb table lists in-frame clones only, not all of them. V and J calls plus clone size are reproduced from that table; the DNA served to infer D and trimming. The data hold some 300,000 clones, with roughly 86% observed a single time. Study members were between about 18 and 95 years old and lived in roughly 24 US regions. Cohort placement rested on clinical history that participants reported themselves. Sequences were obtained from PBMCs or T cells enriched from blood (not recorded which). The source is a woman between 45 and 60 years old who had been exposed to COVID-19.

The CDR3 loop reads CASSRTGRDISGNTIYF. CDR3 sequence (DNA): TGCGCCAGCAGCAGGACTGGACGGGACATCTCTGGAAACACCATATATTTT. V gene TRBV5-1 combines with J gene TRBJ1-3; perhaps TRBD1 as D (6 bases). Trimming cost V 4 bases and J 0 bases, with 17 bases left between them. Germline lookup yields CDR1 SGHRS and CDR2 YFSETQ. The CDR3 has 17 residues.